The source of this TCR beta chain is a study of neurological immune-mediated disorders. Regarding the study as a whole: One related-CDR3 cluster, identified by phylogenetic grouping, held the repertoires of 18 of 34 multiple sclerosis patients and was a possible signature.

Per the germline V gene, CDR1 is DFQATT and CDR2 is SNEGSKA (reference sequence). Trimming at V came to 6 bases and at J to 4 bases, leaving 12 bases not matched to a gene. This CDR3 comprises 15 residues. The authors produced cDNA by 5'RACE using 10-nucleotide random UMIs. TCRdb redid the calling of the 5' RACE reads with MiXCR, one entry per CDR3 protein. The sample consists of some 60,000 distinct CDR3 sequences, 3.7% of them appearing once. This clonotype has at least ten counts. As yet, its antigen is unknown. This TCR was sampled from a woman in her forties or fifties with multiple sclerosis. The sequenced material came from PBMCs. This chain connects TRBV20-1 to TRBJ2-3; 8 bases fit TRBD2. DNA for the CDR3: TGCAGTGCCTTCAACCCGGGACTAGTCCCAGATACGCAGTATTTT. This codes for CSAFNPGLVPDTQYF.